This T cell receptor (beta chain) was found in a study of T-cell reconstitution after alpha-beta-depleted transplantation in children. The CDR3 totals 15 residues. Looked up from germline, CDR1 is LGHDT and CDR2 is YNNKEL (reference sequence). The library targeted TCRbeta and was prepared with unique molecular identifiers. MiXCR, run by TCRdb on the PCR reads, gives a single entry per CDR3 protein. The sample has about 290,000 distinct CDR3 sequences; around 10% are singletons. Whole-study results and caveats: Elevated TCRbeta diversity at day 60 was traced, in some patients, to surviving recipient T cells and thymic progenitors.

Details on this clonotype: The antigen is not known. A much larger clone lies a single base off, so this may be a read error.

The sequencing here drew on PBMCs, taken before TCRalphabeta/CD19-depleted stem cell transplant. The sequence was obtained from a boy in the first two years of life with acute myeloid leukemia, due to receive a stem cell transplant. The chain couples TRBV3-1 to TRBJ2-7; 9 positions match TRBD1. The CDR3 bases are TGTGCCAGCAGCCAAGGGGACAGGGCAGGAGACGACCAGTACTTC. Translation gives CASSQGDRAGDDQYF.